The 11 T cell receptor beta chains reported below all come from one sample, sequenced in a study of blood T cell repertoires in COVID-19. Produced via immunoSEQ multiplex PCR; TCRdb's table is partial and in-frame only. Of over 200,000 clones listed, more than 80% were seen once; the top ten hold roughly 2.5%. Sequencing input: peripheral blood. These receptor sequences come from a man aged 25 to 40 with COVID-19, enrolled during active disease.

The chain combines TRBV28 with TRBJ1-5; D remains ambiguous. The CDR3 has 12 amino acids. Looked up from germline, CDR1 is MDHEN and CDR2 is SYDVKM. The V and J ends lost 7 bases and 5 bases respectively, with 9 bases between them. The CDR3 reads CASTVPDQPQHF. The CDR3, as DNA: TGTGCCAGCACCGTTCCCGATCAGCCCCAGCATTTT.

The chain links TRBV6-5 to TRBJ1-2; 7 bases align to TRBD1. The CDR3 consists of 14 residues. Per the germline V gene, CDR1 is MNHEY and CDR2 is SVGAGI. V was clipped by 7 bases and J by 10 bases; unmatched bases: 15. CDR3 protein: CASTKAGTVGPYTF. The CDR3 DNA is TGTGCCAGCACCAAAGCCGGGACAGTGGGGCCCTACACCTTC.

This chain connects TRBV6-6 to TRBJ1-2; 9 nucleotides match TRBD1. This CDR3 comprises 16 residues. The germline V gene has CDR1 MNHNY and CDR2 SVGAGI (reference sequence). Trimming took 5 bases from V and 6 from J; bases not matched to a gene: 13. The CDR3 spells CASSKPPGQGGDGYTF. The DNA of the CDR3 is TGTGCCAGCAGTAAACCCCCGGGACAGGGAGGTGATGGCTACACCTTC.

The chain recombines TRBV24-1 with TRBJ2-1; 14 bases map to TRBD2. CDR1 and CDR2 from the germline V gene are KGHDR and SFDVKD. V trimming: 6 bases; J trimming: 0 bases; junction bases outside the gene matches: 18. This CDR3 comprises 22 residues. CDR3 sequence: CATSPRRGTSGGEPISYNEQFF. DNA of the CDR3: TGTGCCACCAGTCCCAGACGGGGGACTAGCGGGGGAGAACCGATCTCCTACAATGAGCAGTTCTTC.

The gene calls are TRBV19 and TRBJ2-5, with 11 nucleotides matching TRBD1. CDR3 length: 16 residues. J gave up 0 bases and V 5 bases, and 5 bases lay outside the gene matches. Looked up from germline, CDR1 is LNHDA and CDR2 is SQIVND (reference sequence). Here the CDR3 DNA reads TGTGCCAGTAGTGCCCGGGACAGGGGGTACCAAGAGACCCAGTACTTC. Amino acids: CASSARDRGYQETQYF. Drawing the rest from reference TRBV19 and TRBJ2-5, the complete variable domain is DGGITQSPKYLFRKEGQNVTLSCEQNLNHDAMYWYRQDPGQGLRLIYYSQIVNDFQKGDIAEGYSVSREKKESFPLTVTSAQKNPTAFYLCASSARDRGYQETQYFGPGTRLLVL.

V usage is TRBV12-5 and J usage is TRBJ1-2; 7 bases are shared with TRBD1. Trimming cost V 6 bases and J 2 bases; bases outside gene matches: 3. CDR3 length: 13 amino acids. From germline, CDR1 is LGHNT and CDR2 FRNRAP. The CDR3 protein is CASGPTGNYGYTF. The CDR3 DNA sequence: TGTGCTAGTGGACCGACAGGGAACTATGGCTACACCTTC.

The chain has TRBV20-1 and TRBJ2-1; perhaps TRBD2 as D (6 bases). The CDR3 consists of 11 residues. Germline loops: CDR1 DFQATT, CDR2 SNEGSKA (reference sequence). Trimming shortened V by 3 bases and J by 10 bases, and 10 bases separated the two germline ends. The CDR3 DNA reads TGCAGTGCTAGTCGGCGGGACGAGCAGTTCTTC. It specifies CSASRRDEQFF.

This chain connects TRBV19 to TRBJ2-5, with 8 bases that match TRBD1. V lost 6 bases and J lost 4; bases outside the gene matches: 13. CDR3 size: 16 residues. From germline, CDR1 is LNHDA and CDR2 SQIVND (reference sequence). CDR3 nucleotide sequence: TGTGCCAGTAGGAAAAGACAGGGGAGTGGAGGAGAGACCCAGTACTTC. Protein: CASRKRQGSGGETQYF.

CDR3 amino acids: CASSFRGTGVPTAGYTF. CDR3 nucleotide sequence: TGTGCCAGCAGTTTTAGAGGAACAGGAGTTCCAACTGCTGGCTACACCTTC. V is TRBV27 and J is TRBJ1-2; D perhaps matches TRBD1 (5 bases). The CDR3 sequence is 17 residues long. CDR1 and CDR2 from the germline V gene are MNHEY and SMNVEV (reference sequence). The ends were cut back, 3 bases at V and 7 bases at J, with 24 bases in the middle.

The chain links TRBV7-9 to TRBJ1-1; no definite D call. The V gene's germline CDR1 is SEHNR and CDR2 FQNEAQ (reference sequence). Between the trimmed V and J ends, which lost 2 bases and 10 bases, there was a span of 17 bases. The CDR3 loop spans 14 amino acids. The CDR3 loop is CASSLSSASAVAFF. For the CDR3, the DNA is TGTGCCAGCAGCTTATCTTCGGCAAGCGCCGTAGCTTTCTTT.

V usage is TRBV11-2 and J usage is TRBJ2-1, with TRBD2 identical over 14 bases. This CDR3 is built from 18 residues. Per the germline V gene, CDR1 is SGHAT and CDR2 is FQNNGV. V was clipped by 0 bases and J by 8 bases; unmatched bases: 9. The CDR3 loop reads CASSLDYAGTSGRYEQFF. The CDR3 bases are TGTGCCAGCAGCTTAGATTACGCCGGGACTAGCGGGAGATATGAGCAGTTCTTC.